These 20 T cell receptor beta chains were all obtained from the same sample, sequenced in a study of blood T cell repertoires in COVID-19. Produced via immunoSEQ multiplex PCR; TCRdb's table is partial and in-frame only. The data show about 140,000 clones, 88% seen once. Sample: peripheral blood. These receptors came from a human donor with COVID-19, enrolled during active disease. The donor label of this sample is uncertain.

V is TRBV15 and J is TRBJ1-2, with a tentative D call TRBD1 (5 bases). V lost 3 bases to trimming and J lost 4 bases, with 12 bases between them. This CDR3 comprises 14 residues. Per the germline V gene, CDR1 is LNHNV and CDR2 is YYDKDF (reference sequence). This chain's CDR3 is CATSRADTGYGYTF. The CDR3 nucleotides read TGTGCCACCAGCAGGGCCGACACAGGCTATGGCTACACCTTC. The variable domain in full, with the rest retrieved from reference TRBV15 and TRBJ1-2, is DAMVIQNPRYQVTQFGKPVTLSCSQTLNHNVMYWYQQKSSQAPKLLFHYYDKDFNNEADTPDNFQSRRPNTSFCFLDIRSPGLGDTAMYLCATSRADTGYGYTFGSGTRLTVV.

The chain uses TRBV27 and TRBJ1-1, with D perhaps TRBD1 (6 bases). This CDR3 region has 15 residues. V lost 7 bases and J lost 1, with 16 bases in between. CDR1 and CDR2 (germline): MNHEY, SMNVEV (reference sequence). The CDR3 nucleotides are TGTGCCAGCAAAGAACTCGGGACAACGAACACTGAAGCTTTCTTT. It translates to CASKELGTTNTEAFF.

The V call is TRBV30, the J call TRBJ2-1; possibly TRBD2 for D (6 bases). Trimming removed 5 bases from V and 6 bases from J, with 20 bases in between. The germline gives CDR1 GTSNPN, CDR2 SVGIG (reference sequence). The CDR3 consists of 15 residues. The CDR3: CAWCPRSGLLNEQFF. In DNA form, the CDR3 reads TGTGCCTGGTGCCCGCGGAGCGGGTTACTCAATGAGCAGTTCTTC.

The gene calls are TRBV19 and TRBJ2-3; weak D call: TRBD2 (5 bases). Deletions cut 3 bases from V and 0 bases from J, with 10 bases between. CDR3 size: 15 residues. Per the germline V gene, CDR1 is LNHDA and CDR2 is SQIVND (reference sequence). This CDR3 is CASSILRRSTDTQYF. The CDR3 DNA follows: TGTGCCAGTAGTATTCTTCGGAGGAGCACAGATACGCAGTATTTT.

The chain is built from TRBV6-4 and TRBJ1-5; 7 nucleotides align to TRBD1. This CDR3 has 19 amino acids. Per germline, CDR1 MRHNA and CDR2 SNTAGT. Trimming removed 2 bases from V and 0 bases from J; junction bases left unmatched: 13. CDR3 protein: CASSDPTPPGTVSNQPQHF. The CDR3 DNA sequence: TGTGCCAGCAGTGACCCGACTCCGCCCGGGACAGTTAGCAATCAGCCCCAGCATTTT.

This chain uses TRBV6-5 with TRBJ1-2, with 7 bases matching TRBD1. With V trimmed by 4 bases and J by 1 base, 3 bases remained unmatched. Germline V gene lookup returns CDR1 MNHEY and CDR2 SVGAGI. This CDR3 has 14 residues. DNA of the CDR3: TGTGCCAGCAGTTCCCGGGACAGTAACTATGGCTACACCTTC. It is translated as CASSSRDSNYGYTF.

The gene calls are TRBV9 and TRBJ1-3; tentatively, D is TRBD1 (5 bases). Germline CDR1 is SGDLS and CDR2 is YYNGEE. Trimming removed 0 bases at V and 0 bases at J, with 10 bases between. This CDR3 comprises 16 residues. CDR3 loop: CASSVGGVSSGNTIYF. The CDR3 bases are TGTGCCAGCAGCGTAGGGGGGGTGAGCTCTGGAAACACCATATATTTT.

V usage is TRBV7-8 and J usage is TRBJ1-1, with D uncertain. Looked up from germline, CDR1 is SGHVS and CDR2 is FQNEAQ. This CDR3 contains 18 residues. The V end was cut by 5 bases, the J end by 5 bases, with 27 bases between. CDR3 region: CASSMWVSTAGRKTEAFF. Written as DNA, the CDR3 is TGTGCCAGCAGCATGTGGGTTTCGACTGCGGGTAGAAAAACTGAAGCTTTCTTT.

This clone was seen only a few times. The chain uses TRBV7-9 and TRBJ2-3, with 9 bases lining up with TRBD1. Trimming took 4 bases from V and 5 from J; bases not matched to a gene: 7. This CDR3 has 15 amino acids. The germline gives CDR1 SEHNR, CDR2 FQNEAQ (reference sequence). CDR3 DNA sequence: TGTGCCAGCAGCTCTGTACAGGGGGCTGGAGATACGCAGTATTTT. Translating it yields CASSSVQGAGDTQYF.

The chain couples TRBV3-1 (or the pseudogene TRBV3-2) to TRBJ1-6; TRBD1 is a possible D gene (5 bases). CDR3 length: 16 amino acids. Germline V lookup: CDR1 LGHDT, CDR2 YNNKEL (reference sequence). The germline V and J ends were trimmed by 2 bases and 7 bases, with 15 bases remaining between them. CDR3 in DNA: TGTGCCAGCAGCCAAAACCCCTCGGGGGACAATTCACCCCTCCACTTT. It translates to CASSQNPSGDNSPLHF.

V usage is TRBV6-1 and J usage is TRBJ1-2, with 9 bases lining up with TRBD1. V shed 0 bases, J shed 6 bases, and the junction held 5 bases outside the gene matches. The CDR3 sequence is 15 residues long. The germline V gene has CDR1 MNHNS and CDR2 SASEGT. The CDR3 sequence: CASSEAQDRGDGYTF. In DNA, the CDR3 is TGTGCCAGCAGTGAAGCGCAGGACAGGGGTGATGGCTACACCTTC.

This chain uses TRBV28 with TRBJ2-1; maybe TRBD1 (6 bases). The CDR3 covers 14 residues. The germline CDR1 and CDR2 sequences are MDHEN and SYDVKM. V dropped 6 bases and J dropped 4 bases, with 13 bases sitting between them. CDR3 in DNA: TGTGCCAGCAGCTTAAGGACAGAGTACAATGAGCAGTTCTTC. It specifies CASSLRTEYNEQFF.

This clone came up once. The chain is built from TRBV7-9 and TRBJ2-1, with D tentatively TRBD2 (6 bases). V dropped 5 bases and J dropped 2 bases, with 16 bases sitting between them. Germline V gene sequence: CDR1 SEHNR, CDR2 FQNEAQ (reference sequence). This CDR3 comprises 16 residues. The CDR3 nucleotides are TGTGCCAGCAGCCGGCGCGGGGACCGTCCCTACAATGAGCAGTTCTTC. Protein: CASSRRGDRPYNEQFF. Complete variable domain (other parts from reference TRBV7-9 and TRBJ2-1): DTGVSQNPRHKITKRGQNVTFRCDPISEHNRLYWYRQTLGQGPEFLTYFQNEAQLEKSRLLSDRFSAERPKGSFSTLEIQRTEQGDSAMYLCASSRRGDRPYNEQFFGPGTRLTVL.

The V call is TRBV11-3, the J call TRBJ1-2, with 8 bases matching TRBD1. Germline CDR1 SGHNT, CDR2 YENEEA. V was clipped by 5 bases and J by 14 bases; unmatched bases: 7. The CDR3 sequence is 11 residues long. CDR3 loop: CASSLRDRQTF. DNA for the CDR3: TGTGCCAGCAGCCTTAGGGACAGGCAAACCTTC.

This chain joins TRBV18 and TRBJ1-1, with 9 bases that match TRBD1. Germline V CDR1 and CDR2: KGHSH, LQKENI. The CDR3 runs to 13 residues. V lost 4 bases, J lost 7 bases, and 4 bases stayed unmatched. The CDR3 reads CASSRTGGGEAFF. DNA of the CDR3: TGTGCCAGCTCACGCACAGGGGGCGGTGAAGCTTTCTTT.

This chain joins TRBV27 and TRBJ2-7; 12 bases fit TRBD1. The ends lost 6 bases at V and 2 bases at J; junction bases unmatched: 8. The CDR3 is 16 amino acids. CDR1 is MNHEY and CDR2 is SMNVEV in the germline V gene (reference sequence). CDR3 sequence (DNA): TGTGCCAGCAGGCCCGGGACAGGGGGCTCCCCCTACGAGCAGTACTTC. This encodes CASRPGTGGSPYEQYF.

The V call is TRBV12-3 or TRBV12-4, the J call TRBJ2-7; 7 bases agree with TRBD1. The V segment lost 8 bases and the J segment 7 bases; nucleotides outside the gene matches: 11. The CDR3 is made up of 13 amino acids. The CDR3 region is CASRDSPLVEQYF. The CDR3 coding sequence is TGTGCCAGCCGGGACAGTCCTCTGGTAGAGCAGTACTTC.

The chain carries TRBV6-6 and TRBJ2-4, with TRBD2 identical over 7 bases. The germline CDR1 and CDR2 sequences are MNHNY and SVGAGI (reference sequence). The trim removed 5 bases at V and 0 bases at J, leaving 10 bases unmatched. This CDR3 has 17 residues. CDR3 DNA: TGTGCCAGCAGTCCCCATTGGGAGGGACTAGCCAAAAACATTCAGTACTTC. Translated, it gives CASSPHWEGLAKNIQYF.

This sequence joins TRBV5-4 and TRBJ2-7, with 7 bases aligning to TRBD1. Germline V lookup: CDR1 SGHNT, CDR2 YYREEE (reference sequence). The CDR3 consists of 13 residues. The V and J ends lost 0 bases and 5 bases, in that order; junction bases with no gene match: 2. The chain's CDR3 is CASSLGQGDEQYF. In nucleotides, the CDR3 is TGTGCCAGCAGCTTGGGACAGGGCGACGAGCAGTACTTC. The full variable domain, completed using reference TRBV5-4 and TRBJ2-7, is ETGVTQSPTHLIKTRGQQVTLRCSSQSGHNTVSWYQQALGQGPQFIFQYYREEENGRGNFPPRFSGLQFPNYSSELNVNALELDDSALYLCASSLGQGDEQYFGPGTRLTVT.

This clone was seen only a few times. The rearrangement joins TRBV24-1 to TRBJ2-7; 10 bases map to TRBD2. The CDR3 sequence is 15 residues long. Germline trimming cut 4 bases from V and 0 bases from J; bases unmatched to any gene: 2. Germline V gene lookup returns CDR1 KGHDR and CDR2 SFDVKD. Here the CDR3 DNA reads TGTGCCACCAGTGACGGGACTAGCGTCTCCTACGAGCAGTACTTC. Encoded protein: CATSDGTSVSYEQYF.